Below, 19 T cell receptor beta chains from the same sample are listed, as sequenced in a study of T cells after yellow fever vaccination (dated by TCRdb to between 2017 and 2020). Libraries were made using 5' RACE. Sequencer: Illumina NovaSeq 6000. The public reads were reanalyzed by TCRdb: fastp trimming at Q25, MiXCR alignment, in-frame beta chains only. Rows matching on CDR3 protein sequence are summarized as one entry with the most common DNA and genes. This sample holds about 350,000 distinct CDR3 sequences; under 15% were observed only once. 2.5% to 4% of the sample belongs to the ten largest clones. What the treatment or condition label conveys for this sample: live attenuated yellow fever vaccine strain. The sample here was CD4+ T cells sorted from PBMCs, taken 15 days after the yellow fever booster vaccination. The source is a man aged 18 to 30 who received the YFV17D yellow fever vaccine.

In its sample, this clonotype was seen a few times. V gene TRBV20-1 combines with J gene TRBJ2-3, with 12 positions matching TRBD2. Per the germline V gene, CDR1 is DFQATT and CDR2 is SNEGSKA (reference sequence). The V segment lost 0 bases and the J segment 6 bases; nucleotides outside the gene matches: 16. The CDR3 loop spans 19 amino acids. The CDR3 loop reads CSARDPLAGGLNNRDTQYF. The CDR3 DNA follows: TGCAGTGCTAGAGATCCCCTAGCGGGGGGGCTAAATAATCGGGATACGCAGTATTTT.

The chain has TRBV7-3 and TRBJ2-2; D is undetermined. CDR1 and CDR2 (germline): SGHTA, FQGTGA. Trimming removed 6 bases from V and 1 base from J, with 15 bases in between. This CDR3 region has 16 residues. CDR3 sequence: CASSLHSAGNTGELFF. The CDR3 DNA follows: TGTGCCAGCAGTCTTCACAGTGCTGGGAACACCGGGGAGCTGTTTTTT.

This clonotype has a handful of counts. The chain couples TRBV24-1 to TRBJ2-3; tentative D call: TRBD1 (6 bases). This CDR3 is 13 amino acids long. Germline lookup yields CDR1 KGHDR and CDR2 SFDVKD. V lost 8 bases, J lost 1 base, and 9 bases lay in between. DNA of the CDR3: TGTGCCACCATGGCAGGGGGCACAGATACGCAGTATTTT. This encodes CATMAGGTDTQYF.

The J gene is TRBJ2-1, the V gene TRBV7-8; 9 nucleotides match TRBD2. The CDR3 has 19 residues. The J segment lost 2 bases and the V segment lost 0 bases, leaving 11 bases of the junction unmatched. The germline gives CDR1 SGHVS, CDR2 FQNEAQ. The CDR3 DNA reads as TGTGCCAGCAGCTTAGCGAAGGATGGCGGGGGGGATCCCTACAATGAGCAGTTCTTC. Translating gives CASSLAKDGGGDPYNEQFF.

A few counts support this clonotype. The chain uses TRBV7-2 and TRBJ1-2; D not certain. Germline CDR1 SGHTA, CDR2 FQGNSA. This CDR3 has 13 amino acids. With 2 bases removed from V and 2 bases from J, the gap between germline ends came to 6 bases. The CDR3 sequence: CASSLQLNYGYTF. The CDR3 region has the DNA TGTGCCAGCAGCTTACAGCTGAACTATGGCTACACCTTC.

This clonotype has ten or more counts. The V call is TRBV12-3 or TRBV12-4, the J call TRBJ2-2; TRBD1 matches at 8 bases. This CDR3 has 17 residues. J was trimmed by 4 bases and V by 9 bases; bases with no gene match: 16. In DNA, the CDR3 is TGTGCCAGTAAACCGCCCGCCGGGACAGGACGCACCGGGGAGCTGTTTTTT. As protein: CASKPPAGTGRTGELFF.

The genes are TRBV12-3 or TRBV12-4 and TRBJ1-2; D not certain. The CDR3 length is 13 residues. The germline V and J ends were trimmed by 1 base and 4 bases, with 7 bases remaining between them. The CDR3, as DNA: TGTGCCAGCAGTTTAGGTATCCGCTATGGCTACACCTTC. Translating it yields CASSLGIRYGYTF.

The J gene is TRBJ1-4, the V gene TRBV20-1; TRBD1 matches 7 bases. V was pared by 7 bases and J by 6 bases, with 5 bases of the junction left unmatched. The germline V gene encodes CDR1 DFQATT and CDR2 SNEGSKA (reference sequence). CDR3 size: 12 residues. DNA for the CDR3: TGCAGTGGCGCACAGGGGTATGAAAAACTGTTTTTT. It encodes CSGAQGYEKLFF.

This clonotype was seen a few times. This chain joins TRBV6-2 or TRBV6-3 and TRBJ2-5; D is unresolved. Deletions cut 6 bases from V and 5 bases from J, with 10 bases between. The CDR3 is made up of 12 amino acids. Germline lookup yields CDR1 MNHEY and CDR2 SVGEGT. The CDR3 region has the DNA TGTGCCAGCAGCCACGGTCGGGAGACCCAGTACTTC. Translating gives CASSHGRETQYF.

This clonotype was seen many times. V is TRBV29-1 and J is TRBJ2-3, with D perhaps TRBD2 (6 bases). Trimming pared 0 bases from V and 3 bases from J, leaving 25 bases between. Germline V CDR1 and CDR2: SQVTM, ANQGSEA. This CDR3 has 19 amino acids. Here the CDR3 DNA reads TGCAGCGTTGAAGATGGCCGGAGAAGGCGGGGACGTCAGACAGATACGCAGTATTTT. Protein: CSVEDGRRRRGRQTDTQYF.

This clonotype is a singleton in its sample. J is TRBJ2-1 and V is TRBV14; D is unclear. The CDR3 runs 13 residues. Trimming removed 2 bases from V and 6 bases from J, with 8 bases in between. In germline, CDR1 is SGHDN, CDR2 FVKESK. This CDR3 is CASSQNTLNEQFF. In DNA, the CDR3 is TGTGCCAGCAGCCAAAACACCCTCAATGAGCAGTTCTTC.

This clonotype occurred a few times. This sequence joins TRBV6-2 or TRBV6-3 and TRBJ2-3, with D perhaps being TRBD1 or TRBD2 (5 bases each). The ends were cut back, 7 bases at V and 4 bases at J, with 21 bases in the middle. This CDR3 comprises 16 residues. Germline CDR1 is MNHEY and CDR2 is SVGEGT. This CDR3 reads CASTTVPVGVPDTQYF. The CDR3 DNA sequence: TGTGCCAGCACCACCGTCCCGGTGGGGGTCCCAGATACGCAGTATTTT.

V is TRBV5-1 and J is TRBJ2-5, with D perhaps matching TRBD2 (6 bases). CDR1 and CDR2 (germline): SGHRS, YFSETQ. The CDR3 is 13 residues long. V gave up 0 bases and J gave up 11 bases, with 14 bases separating them. CDR3 in DNA: TGCGCCAGCAGCTTGGAGGCGGGGAGCAGACAGTACTTC. Protein sequence: CASSLEAGSRQYF.

The chain carries TRBV4-1 and TRBJ1-2; 9 positions match TRBD1. The CDR3 length is 16 residues. CDR1 and CDR2 from the germline V gene are MGHRA and YSYEKL. With V trimmed by 0 bases and J by 0 bases, 2 bases remained unmatched. In nucleotides, the CDR3 is TGCGCCAGCAGCCAAGATGGACAGGGGACTAACTATGGCTACACCTTC. Translating gives CASSQDGQGTNYGYTF.

This clonotype was observed a handful of times. This chain links TRBV18 with TRBJ1-6; 8 bases are a match to TRBD1. Germline loops: CDR1 KGHSH, CDR2 LQKENI. The CDR3 is 18 residues long. Trimming took 1 base from V and 5 from J; bases not matched to a gene: 10. CDR3 sequence: CASSPRSPGGTNNSPLHF. The CDR3 DNA reads as TGTGCCAGCTCACCACGGTCTCCAGGGGGCACCAATAATTCACCCCTCCACTTT.

This clonotype showed up just a few times. This sequence joins TRBV12-3 or TRBV12-4 and TRBJ2-5; D is undetermined. The CDR3 is made up of 16 amino acids. Deletions cut 3 bases from V and 2 bases from J, with 16 bases between. This chain's CDR3 is CASSFWLAELQETQYF. The CDR3 DNA follows: TGTGCCAGCAGTTTCTGGCTGGCGGAGCTACAAGAGACCCAGTACTTC.

The CDR3 protein is CASTSTPEGGGYTF. The CDR3 DNA is TGTGCCAGCACCTCGACGCCCGAGGGAGGTGGCTACACCTTC. The chain joins TRBV6-6 to TRBJ1-2; D is undetermined. Looked up from germline, CDR1 is MNHNY and CDR2 is SVGAGI (reference sequence). The CDR3 is made up of 14 amino acids. V gave up 7 bases and J gave up 7 bases, with 19 bases separating them.

The chain couples TRBV27 to TRBJ2-2; TRBD2 is a possible D gene (6 bases). Germline V CDR1 and CDR2: MNHEY, SMNVEV (reference sequence). The CDR3 spans 16 residues. Trimming stripped 8 bases from V and 5 bases from J, with 21 bases between. The CDR3 sequence: CASSGRSSAVTGELFF. Written as DNA, the CDR3 is TGTGCCAGCTCCGGGCGCTCTAGCGCTGTTACCGGGGAGCTGTTTTTT.

This clonotype occurred a few times. This rearrangement joins TRBV6-2 or TRBV6-3 to TRBJ2-7, with D unresolved. Trimming cost V 2 bases and J 5 bases, with 19 bases left between them. Germline loops: CDR1 MNHEY, CDR2 SVGEGT. This CDR3 has 16 amino acids. The CDR3 bases are TGTGCCAGCAGTTACCCTCCCTCCAGATTCTCGGACGAGCAGTACTTC. It translates to CASSYPPSRFSDEQYF.